The 14 T cell receptor beta chains below all came from one sample that was sequenced in a study of tumor-infiltrating lymphocytes in localized non-small cell lung cancer. Data came from immunoSEQ multiplex PCR; TCRdb stores just in-frame clones and leaves some out. The repertoire includes about 15,000 clones, roughly 80% of them detected once, and around 6.4% sits in the top ten. Source material: lung tumor tissue. These receptor sequences come from a human donor with non-small cell lung cancer.

The rearrangement joins TRBV4-3 to TRBJ2-7, with TRBD2 matching over 7 bases. Germline CDR1 is LGHNA and CDR2 is YSLEER. J was trimmed by 3 bases and V by 0 bases; bases with no gene match: 5. There are 15 residues in the CDR3. CDR3 coding DNA: TGCGCCAGCAGCCAAGAGATCGGGAGGATCTACGAGCAGTACTTC. Translation gives CASSQEIGRIYEQYF.

V and J are TRBV5-6 and TRBJ2-7, with TRBD2 matching 11 bases. V lost 3 bases and J lost 12; bases outside the gene matches: 17. The CDR3 covers 16 residues. The germline CDR1 and CDR2 sequences are SGHDT and YYEEEE. The CDR3 sequence is CASSSQSPGTSGFGYF. In DNA, the CDR3 is TGTGCCAGCAGCTCCCAGTCCCCCGGGACTAGCGGCTTTGGGTACTTC.

The chain links TRBV19 to TRBJ2-3; D unclear. The length of the CDR3 is 12 residues. Germline-derived CDR1 and CDR2 are LNHDA and SQIVND (reference sequence). V lost 2 bases and J lost 4, with 4 bases in between. This chain's CDR3 is CASSISADTQYF. CDR3 DNA: TGTGCCAGTAGTATATCCGCAGATACGCAGTATTTT.

The rearrangement links TRBV13 to TRBJ2-5; 11 nucleotides match TRBD1. CDR1 and CDR2 from the germline V gene are PRHDT and FYEKMQ (reference sequence). With 4 bases clipped from V and 2 bases from J, the junction kept 6 bases outside the gene matches. This CDR3 spans 16 amino acids. The CDR3 here is CASSSAGTGGQETQYF. The DNA for the CDR3 is TGTGCCAGCAGCTCCGCCGGGACAGGGGGTCAAGAGACCCAGTACTTC.

This chain joins TRBV6-1 and TRBJ1-4, with D possibly matching TRBD1 (6 bases). CDR3 length: 13 residues. The germline gives CDR1 MNHNS, CDR2 SASEGT. The ends were cut back, 6 bases at V and 6 bases at J, with 11 bases in the middle. DNA of the CDR3: TGTGCCAGCAGGCGGACAGAGCATGAAAAACTGTTTTTT. As protein: CASRRTEHEKLFF.

This clone was recorded only once. The V gene is TRBV5-1, the J gene TRBJ2-7; 11 bases line up with TRBD2. CDR1 is SGHRS, CDR2 YFSETQ, per germline. The CDR3 loop spans 16 amino acids. Trimming cost V 3 bases and J 2 bases; bases outside gene matches: 7. The CDR3 reads CASSSGTSGGPYEQYF. In DNA, the CDR3 is TGCGCCAGCAGCTCGGGGACTAGCGGAGGCCCCTACGAGCAGTACTTC. The full variable domain, with the rest looked up from reference TRBV5-1 and TRBJ2-7, is KAGVTQTPRYLIKTRGQQVTLSCSPISGHRSVSWYQQTPGQGLQFLFEYFSETQRNKGNFPGRFSGRQFSNSRSEMNVSTLELGDSALYLCASSSGTSGGPYEQYFGPGTRLTVT.

Regarding this clone: The sample has other DNA sequences that encode this CDR3 too. This chain uses TRBV28 with TRBJ1-2; 7 positions agree with TRBD1. The CDR3 spans 16 residues. Germline V CDR1 and CDR2: MDHEN, SYDVKM. Losses at the gene ends were 4 bases for V and 0 bases for J; bases not matched to a gene: 8. The CDR3 reads CASSSTRQGPNYGYTF. CDR3 DNA: TGTGCCAGCAGTTCCACCAGACAGGGACCTAACTATGGCTACACCTTC.

The chain combines TRBV5-6 with TRBJ2-5; D is possibly TRBD1 (6 bases). CDR3 length equals 14 residues. Germline V lookup: CDR1 SGHDT, CDR2 YYEEEE. With 4 bases removed from V and 4 bases from J, the gap between germline ends came to 14 bases. CDR3 residues: CASSQNRVRETQYF. In DNA form, the CDR3 reads TGTGCCAGCAGCCAAAACAGGGTCAGAGAGACCCAGTACTTC.

This clone turned up a few times. The rearrangement uses TRBV27 and TRBJ2-2; D is possibly TRBD2 (6 bases). Germline lookup yields CDR1 MNHEY and CDR2 SMNVEV (reference sequence). V was cut by 6 bases and J by 5 bases, with 19 bases left in between. This CDR3 is built from 16 residues. The CDR3 reads CASRSRAWGRTGELFF. The CDR3 coding sequence is TGTGCCAGCAGATCCCGGGCTTGGGGGAGGACCGGGGAGCTGTTTTTT.

This clone is a singleton in its sample. The chain carries TRBV6-1 and TRBJ1-1; the D is unclear. The V gene lost 2 bases and the J gene lost 1 base, with 8 bases spanning the gap. The germline gives CDR1 MNHNS, CDR2 SASEGT. The CDR3 consists of 14 residues. The CDR3 nucleotides read TGTGCCAGCAGTGAACAAAGCCAGAACACTGAAGCTTTCTTT. It is translated as CASSEQSQNTEAFF.

The V and J genes are TRBV7-8 and TRBJ2-7; tentative D call: TRBD2 (6 bases). Germline V lookup: CDR1 SGHVS, CDR2 FQNEAQ. V was clipped by 0 bases and J by 2 bases, with 17 bases between them. The CDR3 contains 17 residues. The CDR3 DNA is TGTGCCAGCAGCTTAGCGAAAGGCGGGACGGGCACCTACGAGCAGTACTTC. As protein: CASSLAKGGTGTYEQYF.

The chain carries TRBV2 and TRBJ1-3; D is ambiguous. Germline CDR1 and CDR2: SNHLY and FYNNEI. The CDR3 totals 15 residues. V gave up 9 bases and J gave up 0 bases, with 15 bases separating them. As DNA, the CDR3 is TGTGCCAGAGGCGACCGAACCTTCTCTGGAAACACCATATATTTT. Its protein is CARGDRTFSGNTIYF.

This sequence joins TRBV29-1 and TRBJ1-2; D remains unclear. The CDR3 length is 12 residues. V lost 7 bases to trimming and J lost 1 base, with 10 bases between them. Germline CDR1 SQVTM, CDR2 ANQGSEA. CDR3 DNA sequence: TGCAGCGCGGGCGAGGATAACTATGGCTACACCTTC. Protein product: CSAGEDNYGYTF.

The gene calls are TRBV6-6 and TRBJ1-4, with no clear D. CDR3 length: 13 amino acids. The germline gives CDR1 MNHNY, CDR2 SVGAGI (reference sequence). V lost 7 bases and J 4 bases, leaving 10 bases between the germline ends. For the CDR3, the DNA is TGTGCCAGCACGTTGGTCAATAATGAAAAACTGTTTTTT. It is translated as CASTLVNNEKLFF.